The 12 T cell receptor beta chains listed next were all sequenced from one sample in a study of HIV-infected patients and healthy controls. Whole blood was used without fractionation, so all unsorted peripheral T cells were included. Alpha and beta constant-region primers primed reverse transcription of around 500 ng RNA. Each of the alpha and beta chains got its own library through chain-specific third strand synthesis with indices. TCRdb called the 5' RACE reads again in MiXCR, with one record for every CDR3 protein. The sample records more than 15,000 distinct CDR3 sequences, 9% to 10% being singletons. Sequenced sample: blood. Receptors were obtained from an adult in good health.

Ten or more counts support this clonotype. The genes are TRBV7-2 and TRBJ2-7, with D uncertain. The germline V gene encodes CDR1 SGHTA and CDR2 FQGNSA. With 5 bases removed from V and 7 bases from J, the gap between germline ends came to 12 bases. The CDR3 has 12 residues. The CDR3 region has the DNA TGTGCCAGCAGCCACGGAATCCGGGAGCAGTACTTC. Amino acids: CASSHGIREQYF.

This clonotype was found many times. The chain joins TRBV5-4 to TRBJ2-3; D remains unclear. Germline V gene data show CDR1 as SGHNT and CDR2 as YYREEE (reference sequence). CDR3 size: 14 residues. Trimming stripped 0 bases from V and 6 bases from J, with 11 bases between. CDR3: CASSLDGSRDTQYF. The CDR3 region has the DNA TGTGCCAGCAGCTTGGATGGTTCAAGGGATACGCAGTATTTT.

This clonotype has at least ten counts. The chain is built from TRBV28 and TRBJ2-1; perhaps TRBD1 as D (6 bases). This CDR3 comprises 16 residues. V gave up 9 bases and J gave up 1 base, with 19 bases separating them. Germline V lookup: CDR1 MDHEN, CDR2 SYDVKM. The CDR3 DNA is TGTGCCAGTACGCCTTTACAGGGAAGGTCCTACAATGAGCAGTTCTTC. It encodes CASTPLQGRSYNEQFF.

This clonotype is labeled as medium-sized. V usage is TRBV6-2 or TRBV6-3 and J usage is TRBJ2-7; tentatively, D is TRBD1 (5 bases). Germline V lookup: CDR1 MNHEY, CDR2 SVGEGT. The CDR3 covers 16 residues. V gave up 3 bases and J gave up 1 base, with 16 bases separating them. The CDR3 region has the DNA TGTGCCAGCAGTTATATGCAGGGTGGCGTTTCCTACGAGCAGTACTTC. Translated, it gives CASSYMQGGVSYEQYF.

In its sample, this clonotype ranks as medium-sized. The chain has TRBV6-2 or TRBV6-3 and TRBJ2-7; 11 nucleotides align to TRBD2. From germline, CDR1 is MNHEY and CDR2 SVGEGT. V was clipped by 3 bases and J by 11 bases; unmatched bases: 15. The CDR3 consists of 16 residues. CDR3: CASSYGRGSGRAMEYF. CDR3 nucleotide sequence: TGTGCCAGCAGTTATGGCCGCGGTAGCGGGAGGGCCATGGAGTACTTC.

This clonotype is medium-sized (0.01 to 0.1%) within its sample. CDR3 region: CASSSSGYSYNTGELFF. The CDR3 nucleotides are TGTGCCAGCAGCTCCAGTGGTTATAGCTACAACACCGGGGAGCTGTTTTTT. The chain recombines TRBV7-2 with TRBJ2-2; no definite D call. This CDR3 has 17 amino acids. Trimming removed 4 bases from V and 2 bases from J, with 17 bases in between. From germline, CDR1 is SGHTA and CDR2 FQGNSA.

The table lists this clonotype with many counts. In nucleotides, the CDR3 is TGTGCCAGCAGTTATGTCAGCGGGAGGGCCGGAGATACGCAGTATTTT. It codes for CASSYVSGRAGDTQYF. The chain carries TRBV6-2 or TRBV6-3 and TRBJ2-3, with TRBD2 matching over 10 bases. This CDR3 spans 16 amino acids. V shed 3 bases, J shed 5 bases, and the junction held 8 bases outside the gene matches. Germline V lookup: CDR1 MNHEY, CDR2 SVGEGT.

This clonotype is labeled medium-sized (0.01 to 0.1%). This chain uses TRBV4-1 with TRBJ2-7; the match to TRBD1 covers 10 bases. Germline CDR1 and CDR2: MGHRA and YSYEKL. The CDR3 sequence is 16 residues long. Unmatched junction bases numbered 7, after V lost 4 bases and J lost 1 base. CDR3 nucleotides: TGCGCCAGCAGCCCTCTGGGACAGGGGCGTTCCTACGAGCAGTACTTC. Protein product: CASSPLGQGRSYEQYF.

This clonotype is medium-sized by share. CDR3 in amino acids: CASRISGTVEYNEQFF. The CDR3 nucleotides read TGTGCCAGCAGAATATCCGGGACAGTCGAATACAATGAGCAGTTCTTC. The chain employs TRBV27 and TRBJ2-1; the match to TRBD1 covers 7 bases. V dropped 6 bases and J dropped 4; count of bases not matched to a gene: 12. The CDR3 length is 16 residues. Germline-derived CDR1 and CDR2 are MNHEY and SMNVEV (reference sequence).

In its sample, this clonotype ranks as medium-sized. The chain is built from TRBV6-2 or TRBV6-3 and TRBJ1-1; D gene ambiguous. The CDR3 consists of 14 residues. V was pared by 4 bases and J by 0 bases, with 9 bases between. CDR1 and CDR2 from the germline V gene are MNHEY and SVGEGT. For the CDR3, the DNA is TGTGCCAGCAGTTGGGAAGGATTGAACACTGAAGCTTTCTTT. Translated: CASSWEGLNTEAFF.

This clonotype came up many times. This sequence joins TRBV5-1 and TRBJ2-7; D not resolved. The germline gives CDR1 SGHRS, CDR2 YFSETQ. This CDR3 contains 14 residues. V was shortened by 6 bases and J by 0 bases, with 13 bases between the two germline ends. Here the CDR3 DNA reads TGCGCCAGCACCCGGACGGAGAGCTCCTACGAGCAGTACTTC. The encoded protein is CASTRTESSYEQYF.

This clonotype was detected ten times or more. The junction does not match germline at one end; this may be a read error. This chain connects TRBV2 to TRBJ1-1; no clear D. This CDR3 spans 13 amino acids. Germline V gene lookup returns CDR1 SNHLY and CDR2 FYNNEI. The CDR3 reads CASSEGRNSEAFF. The CDR3 DNA reads TGTGCCAGCAGTGAGGGCAGGAACTCTGAAGCTTTCTTT. The whole variable domain, remainder taken from reference TRBV2 and TRBJ1-1, is EPEVTQTPSHQVTQMGQEVILRCVPISNHLYFYWYRQILGQKVEFLVSFYNNEISEKSEIFDDQFSVERPDGSNFTLKIRSTKLEDSAMYFCASSEGRNSEAFFGQGTRLTVV.